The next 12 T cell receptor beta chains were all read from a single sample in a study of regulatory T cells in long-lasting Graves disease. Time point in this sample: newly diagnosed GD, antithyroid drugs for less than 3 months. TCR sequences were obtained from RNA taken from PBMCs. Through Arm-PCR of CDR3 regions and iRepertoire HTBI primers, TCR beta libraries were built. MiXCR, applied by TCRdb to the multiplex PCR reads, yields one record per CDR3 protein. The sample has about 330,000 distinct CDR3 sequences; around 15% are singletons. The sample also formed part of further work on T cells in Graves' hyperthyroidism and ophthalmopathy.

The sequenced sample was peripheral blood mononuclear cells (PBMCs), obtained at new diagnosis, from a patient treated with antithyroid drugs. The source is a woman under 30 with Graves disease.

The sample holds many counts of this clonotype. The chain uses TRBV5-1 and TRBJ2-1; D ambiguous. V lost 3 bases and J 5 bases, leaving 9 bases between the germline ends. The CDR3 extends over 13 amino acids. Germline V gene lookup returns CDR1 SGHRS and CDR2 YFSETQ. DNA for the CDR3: TGCGCCAGCAGCTCGAGGAACAACAATGAGCAGTTCTTC. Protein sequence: CASSSRNNNEQFF.

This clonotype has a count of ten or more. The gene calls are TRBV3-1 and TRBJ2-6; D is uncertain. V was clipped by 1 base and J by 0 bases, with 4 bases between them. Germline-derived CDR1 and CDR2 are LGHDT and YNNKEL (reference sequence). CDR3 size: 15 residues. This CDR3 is CASSQGGSGANVLTF. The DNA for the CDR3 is TGTGCCAGCAGCCAAGGGGGCTCTGGGGCCAACGTCCTGACTTTC.

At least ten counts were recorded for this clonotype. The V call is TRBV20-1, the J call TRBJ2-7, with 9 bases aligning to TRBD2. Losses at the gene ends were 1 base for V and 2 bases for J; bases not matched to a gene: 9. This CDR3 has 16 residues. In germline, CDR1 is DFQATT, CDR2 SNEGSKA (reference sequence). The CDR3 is CSARGPTSGNAYEQYF. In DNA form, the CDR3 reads TGCAGTGCTAGAGGCCCGACTAGCGGCAATGCCTACGAGCAGTACTTC.

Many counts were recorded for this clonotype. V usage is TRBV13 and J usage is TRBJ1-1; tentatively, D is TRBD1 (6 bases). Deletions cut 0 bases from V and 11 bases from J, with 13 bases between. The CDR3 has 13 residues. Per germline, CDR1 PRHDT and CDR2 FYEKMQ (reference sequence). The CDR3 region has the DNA TGTGCCAGCAGCTTAGGCCTAAAGGGGGACGCTTTCTTT. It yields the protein CASSLGLKGDAFF. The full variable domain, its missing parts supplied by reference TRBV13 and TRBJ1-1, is AAGVIQSPRHLIKEKRETATLKCYPIPRHDTVYWYQQGPGQDPQFLISFYEKMQSDKGSIPDRFSAQQFSDYHSELNMSSLELGDSALYFCASSLGLKGDAFFGQGTRLTVV.

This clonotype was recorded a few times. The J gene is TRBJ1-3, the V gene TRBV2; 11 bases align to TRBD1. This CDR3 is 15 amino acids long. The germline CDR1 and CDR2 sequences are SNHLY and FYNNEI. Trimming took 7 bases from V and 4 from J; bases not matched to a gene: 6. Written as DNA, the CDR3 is TGTGCCAGCACCGGGACAGGGGGTATCGGAAACACCATATATTTT. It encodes CASTGTGGIGNTIYF.

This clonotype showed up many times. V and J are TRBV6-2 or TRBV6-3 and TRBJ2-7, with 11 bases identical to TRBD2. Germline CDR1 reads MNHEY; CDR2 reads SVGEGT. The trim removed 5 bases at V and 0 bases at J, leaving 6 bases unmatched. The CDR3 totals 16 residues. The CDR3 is CASSGASGRFSYEQYF. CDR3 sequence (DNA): TGTGCCAGCAGTGGGGCTAGCGGGAGGTTCTCCTACGAGCAGTACTTC.

In DNA form, the CDR3 reads TGTGCCAGCAGTTACTCGGATGGATTTGGAAACACCATATATTTT. Translating gives CASSYSDGFGNTIYF. The J gene is TRBJ1-3, the V gene TRBV6-6, with unresolved D. CDR1 and CDR2 from the germline V gene are MNHNY and SVGAGI (reference sequence). The CDR3 totals 15 residues. Trimming removed 0 bases from V and 3 bases from J, with 9 bases in between.

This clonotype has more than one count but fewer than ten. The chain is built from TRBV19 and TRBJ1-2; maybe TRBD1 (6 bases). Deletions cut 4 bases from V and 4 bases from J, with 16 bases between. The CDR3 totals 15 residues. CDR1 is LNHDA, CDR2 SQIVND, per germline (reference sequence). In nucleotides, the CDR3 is TGTGCCAGTAGTAATGTCGGGGGCGCTGGCTATGGCTACACCTTC. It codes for CASSNVGGAGYGYTF.

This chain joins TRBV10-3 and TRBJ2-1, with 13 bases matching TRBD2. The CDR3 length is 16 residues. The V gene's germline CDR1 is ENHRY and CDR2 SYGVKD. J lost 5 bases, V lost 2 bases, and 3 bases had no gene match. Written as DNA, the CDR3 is TGTGCCATCAGTGAGGGACTAGCGGGGGAAAACAATGAGCAGTTCTTC. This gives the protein CAISEGLAGENNEQFF.

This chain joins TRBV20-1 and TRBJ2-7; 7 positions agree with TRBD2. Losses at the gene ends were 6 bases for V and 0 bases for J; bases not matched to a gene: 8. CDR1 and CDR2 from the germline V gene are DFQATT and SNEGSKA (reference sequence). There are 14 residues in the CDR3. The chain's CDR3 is CSAPRSGISYEQYF. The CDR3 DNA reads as TGCAGTGCCCCCCGAAGCGGGATCTCCTACGAGCAGTACTTC.

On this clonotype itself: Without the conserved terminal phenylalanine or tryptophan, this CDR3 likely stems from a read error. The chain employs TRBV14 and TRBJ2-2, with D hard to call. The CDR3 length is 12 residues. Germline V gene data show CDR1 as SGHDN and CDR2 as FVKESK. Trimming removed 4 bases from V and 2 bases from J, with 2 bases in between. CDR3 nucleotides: TGTGCCAGCAGCCTCAACACCGGGGAGCTGTTTTTG. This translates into CASSLNTGELFL.

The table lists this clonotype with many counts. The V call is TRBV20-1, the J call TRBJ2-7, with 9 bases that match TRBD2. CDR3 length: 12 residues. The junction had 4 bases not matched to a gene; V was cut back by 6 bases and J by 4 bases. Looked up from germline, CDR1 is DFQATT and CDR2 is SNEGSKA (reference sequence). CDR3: CSAGTSLYEQYF. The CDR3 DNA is TGCAGTGCCGGGACTAGCTTGTACGAGCAGTACTTC.